This section outlines one T cell receptor (beta chain) sequence together with its context. The clone's antigen remains unknown. Per-base qualities were not stored, and no clone one base away is much larger. This sample stems from a study of blood T cell repertoires in COVID-19 (dated by TCRdb to the early 2020s). Looking at the study overall: The collaborator samples originated in the United States, Italy and Spain and spanned the acute and convalescent phases of COVID-19. The samples were drawn from the first 160 participants of the ongoing ImmuneRACE study and from 950 to 1,500 subjects provided by 6 global collaborators. The repertoires were released in a freely available public database meant as a resource for research on the immune response to SARS-CoV-2. The dataset comprised deeply sampled blood TCRbeta repertoires from subjects exposed to, actively infected with, or recovered from COVID-19. The sample metadata nearly always contained a de-identified subject ID, COVID-19 status, age in years and sex. The material from the prospective study consisted of cDNA or gDNA derived from T cells, B-cell-depleted T cells, or PBMCs. Where available, HLA class I and class II types were obtained from metadata supplied by the sample provider rather than from assay-based typing.

The immunoSEQ Assay, a bias-controlled multiplex PCR, was used to amplify TCRbeta CDR3 regions from genomic DNA. In the authors' own workflow: The number of nucleated cells in each sample was estimated from the amplification of reference gene primers within the assay. To quantify the absolute abundance of each unique TCRbeta CDR3 rearrangement, sequence reads were collapsed and filtered. For each sample, productive Simpson clonality was calculated as the square root of Simpson's diversity index over productive rearrangements. Drawn from immuneACCESS, this table holds only the in-frame rearrangements with V and J called that TCRdb kept. Clones are partly lost; checked studies trace under half to an unresolved V gene and leave the rest unexplained. V, J and clone size derive from that table, while D and trimming were established from the DNA sequence. The sample table holds around 84,000 clones, of which about 85% were seen once. The ten biggest clones cover roughly 18% of the sample.

Broader findings and caveats from the paper: How much clinical and demographic metadata was included differed by source and by participant, and the metadata was provided uncurated.

The collaborating institutions used their own protocols to collect whole blood in K2EDTA tubes. Collaborator samples were shipped for TCRbeta analysis as frozen whole blood, isolated PBMCs, or DNA extracted from either sample type. The material sequenced was peripheral blood. This TCR came from a man older than 75 with active or convalescent COVID-19.

The nucleotides are TGTGCCAGCAGCCAAGATAGTGGTCGGGTTCACGGTAAACAAGAGACCCAGTACTTC. It specifies CASSQDSGRVHGKQETQYF. The chain joins TRBV3-1 (or the pseudogene TRBV3-2) to TRBJ2-5, with the D gene call left open. V sheds 0 bases and J sheds 2 bases, leaving 22 bases between their ends. CDR1 LGHDT and CDR2 YNNKEL were looked up in the germline V gene (reference sequence). Measured from the cysteine to the phenylalanine, the CDR3 is 19 residues long. The kept DNA is CDR3 alone, 57 bases in frame from the first base.